The 17 T cell receptor beta chains given below trace back to one sample, sequenced in a study of CD8 T cells in Susac syndrome. A quantity of roughly 0.5 to 1 ug RNA underwent reverse transcription using random hexamers. Each CDR3 protein is one row after TCRdb ran MiXCR on the immunoSEQ multiplex PCR reads. The sample consists of 150,000 to 200,000 distinct CDR3 sequences, approximately 93% of them appearing once. The sequenced material came from CD4+ T cells from PBMCs. The source is a human donor in good health.

CDR3 sequence (DNA): TGCGCCAGCAGCCAAGATATCAGCGGAGAGGGCTATGGCTACACCTTC. This translates into CASSQDISGEGYGYTF. The V gene is TRBV4-3, the J gene TRBJ1-2; D not resolved. With 0 bases removed from V and 4 bases from J, the gap between germline ends came to 15 bases. Germline V CDR1 and CDR2: LGHNA, YSLEER. The CDR3 length is 16 residues.

The J gene is TRBJ2-3, the V gene TRBV10-3; TRBD1 might be the D (8 bases). Germline loops: CDR1 ENHRY, CDR2 SYGVKD. The CDR3 spans 14 residues. The V and J ends lost 6 bases and 6 bases respectively, with 16 bases between them. In DNA, the CDR3 is TGTGCCATCAGCACAGGGGGGGACGGGGATACGCAGTATTTT. This translates into CAISTGGDGDTQYF.

J is TRBJ1-1 and V is TRBV29-1; perhaps TRBD1 as D (5 bases). V was pared by 7 bases and J by 4 bases, with 19 bases between. Germline V CDR1 and CDR2: SQVTM, ANQGSEA. The CDR3 spans 14 residues. The CDR3 region is CSAQRREVGTEAFF. Here the CDR3 DNA reads TGCAGCGCCCAACGCAGGGAAGTTGGCACTGAAGCTTTCTTT.

This rearrangement joins TRBV6-6 to TRBJ2-1; TRBD1 agrees at 9 bases. Germline loops: CDR1 MNHNY, CDR2 SVGAGI (reference sequence). The CDR3 length is 16 residues. V shed 4 bases and J 6 bases; nucleotides not matched to a gene: 10. The CDR3 reads CASSFPTGGRSNEQFF. In DNA, the CDR3 is TGTGCCAGCAGTTTTCCGACAGGGGGGAGATCCAATGAGCAGTTCTTC.

This chain connects TRBV4-2 to TRBJ2-5; 7 bases fit TRBD1. Trimming cost V 1 base and J 5 bases; bases outside gene matches: 7. The CDR3 totals 15 residues. Germline V gene data show CDR1 as LGHNA and CDR2 as YNFKEQ. Here the CDR3 reads CASSQVRQGGETQYF. For the CDR3, the DNA is TGTGCCAGCAGCCAAGTCCGACAGGGCGGGGAGACCCAGTACTTC.

The chain carries TRBV28 and TRBJ2-1; 8 bases are shared with TRBD2. The junction had 4 bases not matched to a gene; V was cut back by 2 bases and J by 4 bases. Per germline, CDR1 MDHEN and CDR2 SYDVKM. The length of the CDR3 is 15 residues. CDR3 DNA: TGTGCCAGCAGTTTACTCGGGGGGGGATACAATGAGCAGTTCTTC. This encodes CASSLLGGGYNEQFF.

This clonotype was seen more than once but under ten times. The rearrangement uses TRBV13 and TRBJ2-3, with D maybe TRBD2 (7 bases). CDR1 and CDR2 (germline): PRHDT, FYEKMQ (reference sequence). CDR3 size: 18 residues. Trimming removed 2 bases at V and 6 bases at J, with 24 bases between. CDR3 sequence: CASSLRRSRGGAHDTQYF. The CDR3, as DNA: TGTGCCAGCAGCTTACGGCGTTCGAGGGGGGGCGCCCACGATACGCAGTATTTT.

In its sample, this clonotype was seen a few times. The chain combines TRBV5-6 with TRBJ1-1; D gene ambiguous. The CDR3 has 13 residues. The germline V and J ends were trimmed by 1 base and 0 bases, with 4 bases remaining between them. CDR1 is SGHDT and CDR2 is YYEEEE in the germline V gene. The CDR3 loop is CASSLFVNTEAFF. CDR3 nucleotides: TGTGCCAGCAGCTTGTTTGTGAACACTGAAGCTTTCTTT.

This chain joins TRBV12-3 or TRBV12-4 and TRBJ2-3, with 10 bases fitting TRBD2. CDR3 length: 16 amino acids. The ends lost 6 bases at V and 0 bases at J; junction bases unmatched: 6. In DNA form, the CDR3 reads TGTGCCAGCAGGGGGGGACTAGCGCGTAGCACAGATACGCAGTATTTT. This gives the protein CASRGGLARSTDTQYF.

The genes are TRBV6-1 and TRBJ1-6; unclear D gene. V dropped 2 bases and J dropped 9 bases, with 5 bases sitting between them. Germline values: CDR1 MNHNS, CDR2 SASEGT. CDR3 size: 12 residues. CDR3 region: CASSEWVSPLHF. Here the CDR3 DNA reads TGTGCCAGCAGTGAATGGGTTTCACCCCTCCACTTT.

V gene TRBV28 combines with J gene TRBJ1-5; D gene ambiguous. Germline CDR1 is MDHEN and CDR2 is SYDVKM. This CDR3 contains 11 residues. The V end lost 8 bases, the J end lost 3 bases, and 5 bases lay between the germline ends. CDR3 in amino acids: CASASNQPQHF. Here the CDR3 DNA reads TGTGCCAGCGCCTCCAATCAGCCCCAGCATTTT.

J is TRBJ2-2 and V is TRBV4-1; D is uncertain. Trimming removed 0 bases from V and 1 base from J, with 3 bases in between. The germline gives CDR1 MGHRA, CDR2 YSYEKL. The CDR3 is made up of 14 amino acids. The CDR3 nucleotides are TGCGCCAGCAGCCAAGATGTGAACACCGGGGAGCTGTTTTTT. Its translation is CASSQDVNTGELFF.

The genes are TRBV20-1 and TRBJ1-2, with D possibly matching TRBD1 (6 bases). This CDR3 contains 13 residues. V was trimmed by 5 bases and J by 4 bases, leaving 14 bases between them. Germline assignment: CDR1 DFQATT and CDR2 SNEGSKA (reference sequence). This CDR3 is CSALGGAVYGYTF. CDR3 in DNA: TGCAGTGCTCTTGGGGGGGCGGTCTATGGCTACACCTTC.

V and J are TRBV28 and TRBJ1-2; 7 nucleotides agree with TRBD1. V was pared by 6 bases and J by 7 bases, with 8 bases of the junction left unmatched. From germline, CDR1 is MDHEN and CDR2 SYDVKM. The length of the CDR3 is 13 residues. CDR3 bases: TGTGCCAGCAGCGAGACAGGGAGAGGTGGCTACACCTTC. This translates into CASSETGRGGYTF.

The genes are TRBV27 and TRBJ2-7; D is perhaps TRBD1 (5 bases). Per germline, CDR1 MNHEY and CDR2 SMNVEV (reference sequence). V was pared by 2 bases and J by 0 bases, with 14 bases between. The CDR3 covers 16 residues. The CDR3 region is CASSLRSAGFSYEQYF. CDR3 sequence (DNA): TGTGCCAGCAGTTTACGTTCGGCAGGGTTCTCCTACGAGCAGTACTTC.

J is TRBJ1-5 and V is TRBV28; TRBD1 matches 7 bases. The junction had 13 bases not matched to a gene; V was cut back by 10 bases and J by 4 bases. There are 15 residues in the CDR3. Germline V gene data show CDR1 as MDHEN and CDR2 as SYDVKM. This CDR3 reads CATQSLTGRNQPQHF. The CDR3 nucleotides are TGTGCCACCCAGTCGCTGACAGGGCGAAATCAGCCCCAGCATTTT. The variable domain in full, completed from reference TRBV28 and TRBJ1-5, reads DVKVTQSSRYLVKRTGEKVFLECVQDMDHENMFWYRQDPGLGLRLIYFSYDVKMKEKGDIPEGYSVSREKKERFSLILESASTNQTSMYLCATQSLTGRNQPQHFGDGTRLSIL.

Remarks on this clonotype: One end of the junction fails to match germline, which may point to a read error. The chain combines TRBV28 with TRBJ2-2, with 8 bases fitting TRBD2. Germline V gene lookup returns CDR1 MDHEN and CDR2 SYDVKM. This CDR3 has 16 residues. The CDR3 region has the DNA TGCGCCACCAGAATAGGCGGGGGGCCTGGAACCGGGGAGCTGTTTTTT. This encodes CATRIGGGPGTGELFF.